The entry below gives a single T cell receptor (beta chain) sequence along with its context. This entry belongs to a study of blood T cells in healthy people across ages. A second about 6 to 12 cycle PCR used barcoded and J-beta primers. TCRdb re-called the 5' RACE reads with MiXCR, one entry per CDR3 protein. The repertoire holds 850,000 to 950,000 distinct CDR3 sequences, less than 35% seen once, with 15% to 20% in the top ten. V lost 3 bases, J lost 6 bases, and 17 bases lay in between. Per the germline V gene, CDR1 is MNHEY and CDR2 is SMNVEV (reference sequence). CDR3 length equals 15 residues. The extraction recovered at least 5 micrograms of total RNA per sample.

The genes are TRBV27 and TRBJ1-2; no clear D. The source is a woman older than 75 in good health. Source material: blood. The CDR3 coding sequence is TGTGCCAGCAGTTTCTCTCCCCACCGGAGACATGGCTACACCTTC. Its protein is CASSFSPHRRHGYTF.